Here is one TCR beta chain with its context. Antigen specificity is unknown. This entry comes from a study of somatic mutations in cytotoxic T cells in rheumatoid arthritis. Across the study: A subset of V beta antibody-stained T-cell populations was isolated by flow sorting, reaching nearly 100% purity, and this subset included V beta1+ cells that went on to TCRB sequencing. Findings of the study overall: Among rheumatoid arthritis patients and age-matched healthy controls, CD8+ T-cell clonality was not significantly different. A largest CD8+ clone above 20% of CD8+ cells occurred in about an eighth of the roughly 65 patients.

Germline V lookup: CDR1 SQVTM, CDR2 ANQGSEA. CDR3 size: 15 residues. V lost 6 bases, J lost 4 bases, and 16 bases lay in between. Profiling relied on immunoSEQ multiplex PCR, and the TCRdb table lists in-frame clones only, not all of them. The profile shows 4,000 to 5,000 clones, around three quarters of them singletons. Flow cytometry was used to check the purity of CD4+ and CD8+ cells, which had been isolated by positive magnetic bead selection. The specimen was CD8+ T cells sorted from blood. J is TRBJ2-6 and V is TRBV29-1, with D unclear. This TCR was recovered from an adult with rheumatoid arthritis. The CDR3 nucleotides read TGCAGCGTACGTACGGGCCCTCTGGGGGCCAACGTCCTGACTTTC. Residues: CSVRTGPLGANVLTF.